The 29 T cell receptor beta chains below were found in one sample sequenced in a study of blood T cells in healthy people across ages. A second PCR of 7 to 11 cycles used a sample-barcoded 5' primer and a J-beta primer mix. TCRdb re-called the 5' RACE reads with MiXCR, one entry per CDR3 protein. The repertoire has 1.5 million to 2 million distinct CDR3 sequences, under 30% of them found once; the top ten carry roughly 8%. The sequenced sample was blood. All receptors come from a woman under 40 in good health.

This clonotype has more than one count but fewer than ten. The V and J genes are TRBV29-1 and TRBJ2-1, with D possibly TRBD2 on 6 matching bases. Germline-derived CDR1 and CDR2 are SQVTM and ANQGSEA. The germline V and J ends were trimmed by 0 bases and 7 bases, with 10 bases remaining between them. This CDR3 region has 13 residues. The CDR3 sequence is CSVEDTSRNEQFF. CDR3 DNA sequence: TGCAGCGTTGAAGATACTAGCCGGAATGAGCAGTTCTTC.

The chain employs TRBV12-3 or TRBV12-4 and TRBJ2-5; either TRBD1 or TRBD2 may fit D (5 bases each). This CDR3 has 16 amino acids. V lost 4 bases to trimming and J lost 2 bases, with 17 bases between them. The CDR3: CASSYSMGDPQETQYF. The CDR3 nucleotides read TGTGCCAGCAGTTATTCTATGGGGGACCCTCAAGAGACCCAGTACTTC.

This clonotype was detected many times. V and J are TRBV5-1 and TRBJ2-7; D possibly uses TRBD1 or TRBD2 (5 bases each). Trimming removed 4 bases from V and 3 bases from J, with 11 bases in between. The germline V gene encodes CDR1 SGHRS and CDR2 YFSETQ. The CDR3 runs 13 residues. The CDR3 spells CASSGDGFYEQYF. Written as DNA, the CDR3 is TGCGCCAGCAGCGGGGACGGGTTCTACGAGCAGTACTTC.

The CDR3 region has the DNA TGCGCCAGCAGCCCCCACACTAGCGATAACACCGGGGAGCTGTTTTTT. It is translated as CASSPHTSDNTGELFF. The V gene is TRBV5-1, the J gene TRBJ2-2; 7 bases fit TRBD2. The CDR3 consists of 16 residues. Germline trimming cut 4 bases from V and 2 bases from J; bases unmatched to any gene: 8. Germline V gives CDR1 SGHRS, CDR2 YFSETQ.

This clonotype was seen a handful of times. J is TRBJ2-7 and V is TRBV6-1; no clear D gene. The V gene's germline CDR1 is MNHNS and CDR2 SASEGT. The V end lost 6 bases, the J end lost 5 bases, and 26 bases lay between the germline ends. This CDR3 has 17 amino acids. The CDR3 reads CASSPAEVAGNEDEQYF. The CDR3 coding sequence is TGTGCCAGCAGCCCGGCTGAAGTGGCAGGCAACGAGGACGAGCAGTACTTC.

The rearrangement uses TRBV5-6 and TRBJ1-1; TRBD1 is a possible D gene (6 bases). From germline, CDR1 is SGHDT and CDR2 YYEEEE. V gave up 4 bases and J gave up 5 bases, with 18 bases separating them. This CDR3 contains 15 residues. This CDR3 reads CASSPYSFQGTEAFF. The CDR3 bases are TGTGCCAGCAGCCCCTACTCGTTTCAGGGGACTGAAGCTTTCTTT. The whole variable domain, filled in from reference TRBV5-6 and TRBJ1-1, reads DAGVTQSPTHLIKTRGQQVTLRCSPKSGHDTVSWYQQALGQGPQFIFQYYEEEERQRGNFPDRFSGHQFPNYSSELNVNALLLGDSALYLCASSPYSFQGTEAFFGQGTRLTVV.

The rearrangement links TRBV7-2 to TRBJ2-5; 9 bases are a match to TRBD2. Germline lookup yields CDR1 SGHTA and CDR2 FQGNSA. The CDR3 runs 15 residues. V gave up 6 bases and J gave up 6 bases; unmatched junction bases: 11. This CDR3 reads CASSVAGATPKTQYF. The DNA of the CDR3 is TGTGCCAGCAGTGTAGCGGGAGCAACCCCAAAGACCCAGTACTTC.

The J gene is TRBJ2-1, the V gene TRBV11-2; D is unclear. This CDR3 spans 13 amino acids. In germline, CDR1 is SGHAT, CDR2 FQNNGV. Trimming left V 6 bases short and J 7 bases short, with 13 bases between. CDR3 nucleotide sequence: TGTGCCAGCAGGTCAACAGTGAGGAATGAGCAGTTCTTC. Amino acids: CASRSTVRNEQFF.

In regard to this clonotype: One end of the junction is discordant with germline, which a read error may explain. The genes are TRBV5-1 and TRBJ1-4; 7 bases fit TRBD1. The CDR3 has 16 amino acids. Germline lookup yields CDR1 SGHRS and CDR2 YFSETQ. CDR3 region: CASSLAPRGGGEKLVF. Written as DNA, the CDR3 is TGCGCCAGCAGCTTGGCCCCCAGGGGGGGAGGAGAAAAACTGGTTTTT.

The V call is TRBV4-2, the J call TRBJ2-3; D remains unclear. CDR3 length: 14 amino acids. V gave up 3 bases and J gave up 4 bases, with 11 bases separating them. CDR1 is LGHNA, CDR2 YNFKEQ, per germline. CDR3 DNA: TGTGCCAGCAGCCAGTCTCCTGAGGCAGATACGCAGTATTTT. Protein product: CASSQSPEADTQYF.

In regard to this clonotype: One junction end disagrees with the germline gene, perhaps due to a read error. The chain is built from TRBV7-2 and TRBJ1-5, with 8 bases lining up with TRBD1. CDR3 length equals 15 residues. Germline CDR1 and CDR2: SGHTA and FQGNSA. The CDR3 sequence: CAGSSRTGLNQPQHF. DNA of the CDR3: TGTGCCGGCAGCTCCCGGACAGGGCTAAATCAGCCCCAGCATTTT.

This clonotype was seen a few times. A much larger clone lies a single base off, so this may be a read error. The chain couples TRBV6-4 to TRBJ2-1; D is unclear. The V end lost 0 bases, the J end lost 8 bases, and 8 bases lay between the germline ends. The CDR3 has 13 residues. Per the germline V gene, CDR1 is MRHNA and CDR2 is SNTAGT. CDR3 nucleotides: TGTGCCAGCAGTGACTCGAAAGCCCATGAGCAGTTCTTC. Translated: CASSDSKAHEQFF.

Worth noting for this clonotype: Compared with germline, one end of the junction differs, possibly owing to a read error. The chain uses TRBV10-2 and TRBJ2-4; 11 bases are shared with TRBD2. Germline values: CDR1 WSHSY, CDR2 SAAADI. The CDR3 extends over 16 amino acids. DNA of the CDR3: TGCGCCAGCAGAGTTAGCGGGGGGGCCCCCAAGAACATTCAGTACTTC. Protein product: CASRVSGGAPKNIQYF.

The chain uses TRBV15 and TRBJ2-1; TRBD1 or TRBD2 may be the D gene (5 bases each). CDR3 length equals 15 residues. V gave up 0 bases and J gave up 5 bases, with 11 bases separating them. The V gene's germline CDR1 is LNHNV and CDR2 YYDKDF (reference sequence). CDR3 region: CATSRELRGHNEQFF. The CDR3 region has the DNA TGTGCCACCAGCAGAGAACTGAGGGGTCACAATGAGCAGTTCTTC.

The gene calls are TRBV12-3 or TRBV12-4 and TRBJ2-7; tentatively, D is TRBD2 (6 bases). The V end was cut by 4 bases, the J end by 2 bases, with 18 bases between. The CDR3 totals 16 residues. The DNA of the CDR3 is TGTGCCAGCAGTTCGCGCGGGACTGTGAGCGCCTACGAGCAGTACTTC. This encodes CASSSRGTVSAYEQYF.

The sample holds a few counts of this clonotype. The chain uses TRBV18 and TRBJ2-7, with 11 bases fitting TRBD1. From germline, CDR1 is KGHSH and CDR2 LQKENI. The CDR3 has 18 residues. With 4 bases clipped from V and 2 bases from J, the junction kept 13 bases outside the gene matches. This CDR3 reads CASSQMGQGVSSTYEQYF. In nucleotides, the CDR3 is TGTGCCAGCTCACAAATGGGACAGGGGGTCTCTTCCACCTACGAGCAGTACTTC.

This clonotype was seen a few times. The germline gene is not matched at one end of the junction; a read error may be the cause. The chain is built from TRBV4-1 and TRBJ1-1; TRBD1 might be the D (6 bases). The CDR3 extends over 19 amino acids. Germline CDR1 reads MGHRA; CDR2 reads YSYEKL. The CDR3 loop reads CASSRKIQGPPNPNSEAFF. The DNA for the CDR3 is TGCGCCAGCAGCCGCAAGATCCAGGGGCCACCCAACCCGAACAGTGAAGCTTTCTTT.

This clonotype was seen a handful of times. V usage is TRBV5-1 and J usage is TRBJ2-7; TRBD1 might be the D (6 bases). Germline CDR1 and CDR2: SGHRS and YFSETQ. The V gene lost 4 bases and the J gene lost 2 bases, with 13 bases spanning the gap. This CDR3 region has 14 residues. Here the CDR3 DNA reads TGCGCCAGCAGCCCTAATTGGGGGCCCTACGAGCAGTACTTC. This codes for CASSPNWGPYEQYF.

The chain uses TRBV4-3 and TRBJ2-1, with D tentatively TRBD2 (6 bases). The germline CDR1 and CDR2 sequences are LGHNA and YSLEER. V was pared by 0 bases and J by 10 bases, with 19 bases between. This CDR3 contains 16 residues. CDR3 protein: CASSQDPRGARIEQFF. The CDR3 region has the DNA TGCGCCAGCAGCCAAGATCCGCGGGGCGCTCGGATCGAGCAGTTCTTC.

This clonotype was seen more than once but under ten times. V and J are TRBV6-5 and TRBJ1-1; weak D call: TRBD1 (6 bases). With 7 bases removed from V and 0 bases from J, the gap between germline ends came to 9 bases. CDR3 length: 13 amino acids. The germline V gene encodes CDR1 MNHEY and CDR2 SVGAGI. CDR3 DNA: TGTGCCAGCATTGACAGGATGAACACTGAAGCTTTCTTT. This gives the protein CASIDRMNTEAFF.

Comments on this clonotype: It may be a read error: a sequence one base away is much more abundant. The genes are TRBV10-3 and TRBJ2-7; 9 bases fit TRBD1. The CDR3 contains 13 residues. Per the germline V gene, CDR1 is ENHRY and CDR2 is SYGVKD. Trimming took 4 bases from V and 5 from J; bases not matched to a gene: 3. The DNA for the CDR3 is TGTGCCATCAGTGGAACAGGGGGCCACGAGCAGTACTTC. Translation: CAISGTGGHEQYF.

This rearrangement joins TRBV12-3 or TRBV12-4 to TRBJ2-2, with unresolved D. Trimming took 3 bases from V and 7 from J, leaving 9 bases between them. The CDR3 loop spans 13 amino acids. The DNA for the CDR3 is TGTGCCAGCAGTTTCGTGGACGGCGGGGAGCTGTTTTTT. Protein: CASSFVDGGELFF.

This clonotype occurred a few times. The chain is built from TRBV7-2 and TRBJ2-2; tentative D call: TRBD1 (6 bases). The V gene lost 5 bases and the J gene lost 5 bases, with 21 bases spanning the gap. There are 17 residues in the CDR3. In germline, CDR1 is SGHTA, CDR2 FQGNSA. The CDR3 DNA follows: TGTGCCAGCAGCCCCCAGGGGTGGATGCCGGCTACCGGGGAGCTGTTTTTT. This sequence encodes CASSPQGWMPATGELFF.

A few counts support this clonotype. The chain joins TRBV5-1 to TRBJ1-4; 8 bases match TRBD1. Unmatched junction bases numbered 11, after V lost 4 bases and J lost 3 bases. CDR3 length: 17 residues. Germline CDR1 SGHRS, CDR2 YFSETQ. This CDR3 is CASSRGQGGMANEKLFF. DNA for the CDR3: TGCGCCAGCAGCCGAGGACAGGGCGGTATGGCTAATGAAAAACTGTTTTTT.

A few counts support this clonotype. V is TRBV6-5 and J is TRBJ1-1; D is possibly TRBD1 (5 bases). The CDR3 covers 13 residues. The V end lost 8 bases, the J end lost 5 bases, and 15 bases lay between the germline ends. The V gene's germline CDR1 is MNHEY and CDR2 SVGAGI. The CDR3 loop is CASEPGGRTEAFF. The CDR3 coding sequence is TGTGCCAGCGAACCGGGGGGGAGAACTGAAGCTTTCTTT.

A word on this clonotype: The junction differs from germline at one of its ends, possibly a read error. This chain joins TRBV20-1 and TRBJ2-7; D perhaps matches TRBD2 (6 bases). CDR3 size: 14 residues. CDR1 and CDR2 (germline): DFQATT, SNEGSKA (reference sequence). Written as DNA, the CDR3 is TGCAGTGCGAGAGGTATGGCGGGAAACTACGAGCAGTACTTC. This encodes CSARGMAGNYEQYF.

This clonotype was recorded many times. The chain uses TRBV29-1 and TRBJ2-1; TRBD1 matches at 10 bases. With 2 bases clipped from V and 10 bases from J, the junction kept 11 bases outside the gene matches. The CDR3 is 15 amino acids. The germline V gene has CDR1 SQVTM and CDR2 ANQGSEA. CDR3 loop: CSVEHRDRGILEQFF. CDR3 bases: TGCAGCGTTGAACACCGGGACAGGGGTATTTTGGAGCAGTTCTTC.

On this clonotype: Its ends do not fully match the called genes, so a read error is possible. The chain is built from TRBV7-9 and TRBJ2-7; D may be TRBD1 (6 bases). This CDR3 is built from 15 residues. CDR1 and CDR2 (germline): SEHNR, FQNEAQ (reference sequence). The CDR3 region is CAGSSPPGAENEQYF. The CDR3 region has the DNA TGTGCCGGCAGCTCACCTCCAGGGGCAGAGAACGAGCAGTACTTC.

In this sample, this clonotype turned up many times. CDR3 amino acids: CAISESSGVLDEQFF. The CDR3 bases are TGTGCCATCAGTGAGTCTAGCGGGGTCCTTGATGAGCAGTTCTTC. The chain links TRBV10-3 to TRBJ2-1, with TRBD2 identical over 8 bases. Trimming at V came to 0 bases and at J to 8 bases, leaving 6 bases not matched to a gene. This CDR3 is built from 15 residues. Germline lookup yields CDR1 ENHRY and CDR2 SYGVKD.